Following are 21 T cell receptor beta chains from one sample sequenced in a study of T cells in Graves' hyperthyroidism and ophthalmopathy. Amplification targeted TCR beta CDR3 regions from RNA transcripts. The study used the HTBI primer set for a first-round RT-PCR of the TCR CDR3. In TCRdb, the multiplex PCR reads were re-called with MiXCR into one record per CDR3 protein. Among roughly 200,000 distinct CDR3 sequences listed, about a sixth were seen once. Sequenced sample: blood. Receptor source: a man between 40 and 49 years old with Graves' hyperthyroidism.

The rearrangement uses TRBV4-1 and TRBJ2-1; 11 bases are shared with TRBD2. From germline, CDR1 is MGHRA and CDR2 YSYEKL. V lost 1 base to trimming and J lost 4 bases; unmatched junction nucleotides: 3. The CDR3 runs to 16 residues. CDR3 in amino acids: CASSQVAGGLYNEQFF. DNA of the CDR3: TGCGCCAGCAGCCAAGTAGCGGGGGGGTTGTACAATGAGCAGTTCTTC.

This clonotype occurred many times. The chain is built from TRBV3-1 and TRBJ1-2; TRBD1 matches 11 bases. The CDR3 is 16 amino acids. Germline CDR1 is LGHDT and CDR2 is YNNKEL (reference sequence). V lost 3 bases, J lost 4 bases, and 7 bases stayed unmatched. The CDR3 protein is CASSQPGQGAGYGYTF. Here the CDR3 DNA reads TGTGCCAGCAGCCAGCCAGGACAGGGGGCCGGCTATGGCTACACCTTC.

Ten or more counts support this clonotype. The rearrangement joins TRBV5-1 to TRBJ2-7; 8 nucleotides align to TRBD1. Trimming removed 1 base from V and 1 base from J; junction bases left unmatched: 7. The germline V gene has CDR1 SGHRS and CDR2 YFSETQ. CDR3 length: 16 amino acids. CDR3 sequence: CASSLNTGTGSYEQYF. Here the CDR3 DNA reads TGCGCCAGCAGCTTGAATACTGGGACAGGATCCTACGAGCAGTACTTC.

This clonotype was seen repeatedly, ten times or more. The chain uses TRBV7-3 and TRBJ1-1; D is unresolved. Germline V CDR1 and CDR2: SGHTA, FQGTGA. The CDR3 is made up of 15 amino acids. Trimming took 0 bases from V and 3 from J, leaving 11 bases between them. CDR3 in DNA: TGTGCCAGCAGCTTAACGTCGGGCGGGGACACTGAAGCTTTCTTT. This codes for CASSLTSGGDTEAFF.

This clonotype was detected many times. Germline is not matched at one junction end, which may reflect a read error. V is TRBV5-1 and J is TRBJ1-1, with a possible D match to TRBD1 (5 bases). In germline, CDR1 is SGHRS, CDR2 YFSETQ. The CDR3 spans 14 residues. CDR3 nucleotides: TGTGCCAGCAGCTTAGGGACCGGGAACACTGAAGCTTTCTTT. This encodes CASSLGTGNTEAFF.

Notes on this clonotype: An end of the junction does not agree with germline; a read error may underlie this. The CDR3 nucleotides are TGTGCCTGCTTACTACCGACCCACTATTATTCACCCCTCCACTTT. Encoded protein: CACLLPTHYYSPLHF. V usage is TRBV30 and J usage is TRBJ1-6; no reliable D call. Germline CDR1 is GTSNPN and CDR2 is SVGIG (reference sequence). The CDR3 is made up of 15 amino acids.

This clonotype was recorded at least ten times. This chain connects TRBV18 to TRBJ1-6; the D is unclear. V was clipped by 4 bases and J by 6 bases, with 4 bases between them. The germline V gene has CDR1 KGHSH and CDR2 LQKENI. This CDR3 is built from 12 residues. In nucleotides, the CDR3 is TGTGCCAGCTCACTTACTAATTCACCCCTCCACTTT. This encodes CASSLTNSPLHF. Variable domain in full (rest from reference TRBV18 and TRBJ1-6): NAGVMQNPRHLVRRRGQEARLRCSPMKGHSHVYWYRQLPEEGLKFMVYLQKENIIDESGMPKERFSAEFPKEGPSILRIQQVVRGDSAAYFCASSLTNSPLHFGNGTRLTVT.

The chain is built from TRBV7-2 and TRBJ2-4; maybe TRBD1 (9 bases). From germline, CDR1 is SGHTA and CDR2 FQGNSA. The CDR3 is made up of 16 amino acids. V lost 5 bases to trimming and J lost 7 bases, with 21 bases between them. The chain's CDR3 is CASSNPRGDRENIQYF. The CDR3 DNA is TGTGCCAGCAGCAACCCGCGGGGGGACAGGGAGAACATTCAGTACTTC.

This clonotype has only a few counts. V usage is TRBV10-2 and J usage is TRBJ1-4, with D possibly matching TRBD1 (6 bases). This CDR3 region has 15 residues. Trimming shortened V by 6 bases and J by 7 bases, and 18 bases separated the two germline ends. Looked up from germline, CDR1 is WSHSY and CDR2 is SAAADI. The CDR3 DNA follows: TGCGCCAGCAGAGTGAAGGACAGATTTGGTGAAAAACTGTTTTTT. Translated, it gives CASRVKDRFGEKLFF.

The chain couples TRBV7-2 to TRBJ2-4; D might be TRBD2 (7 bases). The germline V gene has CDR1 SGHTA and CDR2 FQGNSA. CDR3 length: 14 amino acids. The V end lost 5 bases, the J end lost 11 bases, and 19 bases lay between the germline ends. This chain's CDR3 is CASSRGAGVVVQYF. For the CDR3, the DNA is TGTGCCAGCAGCCGGGGGGCAGGGGTCGTCGTTCAGTACTTC. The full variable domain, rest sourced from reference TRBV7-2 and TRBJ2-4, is GAGVSQSPSNKVTEKGKDVELRCDPISGHTALYWYRQSLGQGLEFLIYFQGNSAPDKSGLPSDRFSAERTGGSVSTLTIQRTQQEDSAVYLCASSRGAGVVVQYFGAGTRLSVL.

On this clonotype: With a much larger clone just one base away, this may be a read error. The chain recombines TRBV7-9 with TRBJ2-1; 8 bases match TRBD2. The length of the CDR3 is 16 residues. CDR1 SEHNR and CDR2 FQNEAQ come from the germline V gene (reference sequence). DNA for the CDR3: TGTGCCAGCAGTTCGCGGGGTAGCGGGGCCTACAATGAGCAGCTCTTC. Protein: CASSSRGSGAYNEQLF. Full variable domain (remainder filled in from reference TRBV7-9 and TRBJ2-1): DTGVSQNPRHKITKRGQNVTFRCDPISEHNRLYWYRQTLGQGPEFLTYFQNEAQLEKSRLLSDRFSAERPKGSFSTLEIQRTEQGDSAMYLCASSSRGSGAYNEQLFGPGTRLTVL.

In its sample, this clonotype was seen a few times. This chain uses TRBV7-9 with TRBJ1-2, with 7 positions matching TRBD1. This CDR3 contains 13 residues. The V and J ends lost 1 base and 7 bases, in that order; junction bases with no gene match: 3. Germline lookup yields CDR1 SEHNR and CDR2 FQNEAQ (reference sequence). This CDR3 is CASSLEQGLGYTF. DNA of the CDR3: TGTGCCAGCAGCTTAGAACAGGGGCTTGGCTACACCTTC.

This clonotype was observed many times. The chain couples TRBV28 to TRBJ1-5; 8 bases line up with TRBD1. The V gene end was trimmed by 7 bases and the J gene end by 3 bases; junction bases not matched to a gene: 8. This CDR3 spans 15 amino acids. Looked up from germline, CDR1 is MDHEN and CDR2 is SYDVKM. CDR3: CASTPDRGANQPQHF. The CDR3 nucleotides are TGTGCCAGCACCCCAGACAGGGGCGCCAATCAGCCCCAGCATTTT.

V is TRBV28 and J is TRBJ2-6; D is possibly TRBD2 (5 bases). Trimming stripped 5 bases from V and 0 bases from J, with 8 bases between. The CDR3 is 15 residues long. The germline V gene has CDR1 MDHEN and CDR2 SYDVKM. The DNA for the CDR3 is TGTGCCAGCAGTGCCGGGGACTCTGGGGCCAACGTCCTGACTTTC. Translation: CASSAGDSGANVLTF.

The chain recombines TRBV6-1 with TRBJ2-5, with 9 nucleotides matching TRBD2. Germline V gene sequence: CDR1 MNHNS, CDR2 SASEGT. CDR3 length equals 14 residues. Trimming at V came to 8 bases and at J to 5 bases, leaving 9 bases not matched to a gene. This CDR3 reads CASVRGGGAETQYF. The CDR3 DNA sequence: TGTGCCAGCGTAAGGGGCGGGGGGGCGGAGACCCAGTACTTC.

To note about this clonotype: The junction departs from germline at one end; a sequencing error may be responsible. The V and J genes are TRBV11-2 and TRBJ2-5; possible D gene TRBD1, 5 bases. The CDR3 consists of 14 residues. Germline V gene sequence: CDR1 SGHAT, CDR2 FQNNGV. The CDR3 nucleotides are TGTGTCAGCAGCCCCGGACACCACCAAGAGACCCAGTACTTC. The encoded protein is CVSSPGHHQETQYF.

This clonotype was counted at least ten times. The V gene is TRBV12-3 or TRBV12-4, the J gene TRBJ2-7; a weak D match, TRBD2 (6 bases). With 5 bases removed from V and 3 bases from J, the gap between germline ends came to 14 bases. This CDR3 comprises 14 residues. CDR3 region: CASSLGLPGYEQYF. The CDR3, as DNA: TGTGCCAGCAGTCTGGGACTCCCAGGCTACGAGCAGTACTTC.

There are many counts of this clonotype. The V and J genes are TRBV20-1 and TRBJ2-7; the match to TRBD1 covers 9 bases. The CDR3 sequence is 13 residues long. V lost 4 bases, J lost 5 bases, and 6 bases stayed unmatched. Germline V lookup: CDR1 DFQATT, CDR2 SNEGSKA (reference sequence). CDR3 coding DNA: TGCAGTGCTACAAAGGACAGGGGACACGAGCAGTACTTC. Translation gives CSATKDRGHEQYF.

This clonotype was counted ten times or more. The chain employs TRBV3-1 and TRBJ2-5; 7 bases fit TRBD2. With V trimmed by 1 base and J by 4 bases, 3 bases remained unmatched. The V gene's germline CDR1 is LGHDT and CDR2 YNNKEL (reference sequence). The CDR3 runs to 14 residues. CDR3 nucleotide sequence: TGTGCCAGCAGCCAAGCTGGGGGGGGAGAGACCCAGTACTTC. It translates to CASSQAGGGETQYF.

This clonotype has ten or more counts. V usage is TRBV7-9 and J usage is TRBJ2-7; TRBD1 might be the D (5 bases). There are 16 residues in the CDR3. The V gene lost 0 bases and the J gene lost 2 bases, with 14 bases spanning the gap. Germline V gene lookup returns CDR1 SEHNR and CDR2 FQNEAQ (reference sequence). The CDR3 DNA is TGTGCCAGCAGCTTAGCCGACAGTGGAAAAGCCTACGAGCAGTACTTC. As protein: CASSLADSGKAYEQYF. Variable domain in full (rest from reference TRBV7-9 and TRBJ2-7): DTGVSQNPRHKITKRGQNVTFRCDPISEHNRLYWYRQTLGQGPEFLTYFQNEAQLEKSRLLSDRFSAERPKGSFSTLEIQRTEQGDSAMYLCASSLADSGKAYEQYFGPGTRLTVT.

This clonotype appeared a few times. CDR3 in DNA: TGTGCCAGCAGCCCAACGCCCTTGGTGGGAGCTTTCTTT. Amino acids: CASSPTPLVGAFF. The gene calls are TRBV14 and TRBJ1-1, with D hard to call. Trimming pared 4 bases from V and 10 bases from J, leaving 16 bases between. Per germline, CDR1 SGHDN and CDR2 FVKESK. This CDR3 region has 13 residues. The full variable domain, with the rest looked up from reference TRBV14 and TRBJ1-1, is EAGVTQFPSHSVIEKGQTVTLRCDPISGHDNLYWYRRVMGKEIKFLLHFVKESKQDESGMPNNRFLAERTGGTYSTLKVQPAELEDSGVYFCASSPTPLVGAFFGQGTRLTVV.